A single sample is the source of the 15 T cell receptor beta chains below, sequenced in a study of cytomegalovirus exposure and HLA in healthy donors. In the PCR, 60 Vbeta and 13 Jbeta primers were used. Sequencing was performed with immunoSEQ multiplex PCR; in TCRdb, only in-frame clones are kept and a portion is missing. The listing contains 130,000 or so clones. Sequencing input: PBMCs. Receptors originate from a man younger than 35 in good health and CMV-seronegative.

The chain recombines TRBV6-6 with TRBJ2-3; TRBD2 is a possible D gene (7 bases). From germline, CDR1 is MNHNY and CDR2 SVGAGI (reference sequence). This CDR3 comprises 15 residues. Trimming removed 6 bases from V and 2 bases from J, with 15 bases in between. CDR3 loop: CASRENGGLTDTQYF. The CDR3 region has the DNA TGTGCCAGCAGGGAGAACGGGGGGCTCACAGATACGCAGTATTTT.

CDR3 nucleotides: TGTGCCAGCAGCTTAGCAGGGACAGGGTATCGGTCTGGGGCCAACGTCCTGACTTTC. Translated: CASSLAGTGYRSGANVLTF. This sequence joins TRBV7-2 and TRBJ2-6; 9 nucleotides agree with TRBD1. Germline V gene sequence: CDR1 SGHTA, CDR2 FQGNSA. The CDR3 runs 19 residues. The ends lost 0 bases at V and 1 base at J; junction bases unmatched: 7.

V usage is TRBV5-4 and J usage is TRBJ2-1; 8 bases match TRBD2. V shed 0 bases, J shed 0 bases, and the junction held 2 bases outside the gene matches. Germline CDR1 is SGHNT and CDR2 is YYREEE (reference sequence). CDR3 length equals 16 residues. The CDR3 DNA is TGTGCCAGCAGCTTGGGCAGCGGGAGCTCCTACAATGAGCAGTTCTTC. Protein sequence: CASSLGSGSSYNEQFF.

The chain uses TRBV13 and TRBJ2-1; the match to TRBD1 covers 9 bases. Germline CDR1 reads PRHDT; CDR2 reads FYEKMQ (reference sequence). Unmatched junction bases numbered 7, after V lost 5 bases and J lost 5 bases. This CDR3 is built from 15 residues. CDR3 protein: CASSAAGTGNNEQFF. CDR3 DNA sequence: TGTGCCAGCAGCGCAGCCGGGACAGGGAACAATGAGCAGTTCTTC.

The CDR3 DNA sequence: TGCGCCAGCAGCTTGGAGGCCGGGGGTGCGGGTGGCTACACCTTC. It yields the protein CASSLEAGGAGGYTF. The V call is TRBV5-1, the J call TRBJ1-2; the D gene is possibly TRBD1 (5 bases). Trimming left V 0 bases short and J 7 bases short, with 16 bases between. Germline V lookup: CDR1 SGHRS, CDR2 YFSETQ. This CDR3 has 15 residues.

This chain uses TRBV28 with TRBJ1-4; the D is unclear. The CDR3 loop spans 16 amino acids. Germline loops: CDR1 MDHEN, CDR2 SYDVKM. V lost 3 bases, J lost 8 bases, and 19 bases lay in between. This CDR3 reads CASSFLLGLEGEKLFF. In nucleotides, the CDR3 is TGTGCCAGCAGTTTCCTTCTTGGGTTGGAGGGAGAAAAACTGTTTTTT.

CDR3 amino acids: CASSGYGGHTDTQYF. The CDR3 DNA reads TGTGCCAGCAGCGGCTACGGGGGGCACACAGATACGCAGTATTTT. The chain combines TRBV9 with TRBJ2-3; TRBD2 is a possible D gene (7 bases). Germline assignment: CDR1 SGDLS and CDR2 YYNGEE. This CDR3 is built from 15 residues. The V end was cut by 3 bases, the J end by 2 bases, with 13 bases between.

V usage is TRBV27 and J usage is TRBJ1-2, with TRBD1 matching 9 bases. With V trimmed by 0 bases and J by 8 bases, 13 bases remained unmatched. The CDR3 sequence is 17 residues long. Germline V lookup: CDR1 MNHEY, CDR2 SMNVEV (reference sequence). CDR3 sequence: CASSLSVYETGGTGYTF. The CDR3 nucleotides read TGTGCCAGCAGTTTATCGGTGTATGAGACAGGGGGGACCGGCTACACCTTC.

The DNA of the CDR3 is TGCGCCAGCAGCTCGCAGGGGAGTTACGAGCAGTACTTC. Translation gives CASSSQGSYEQYF. The genes are TRBV5-1 and TRBJ2-7; possibly TRBD1 for D (6 bases). The germline gives CDR1 SGHRS, CDR2 YFSETQ. The CDR3 has 13 amino acids. The germline V and J ends were trimmed by 3 bases and 4 bases, with 11 bases remaining between them. Combining the CDR3 with reference TRBV5-1 and TRBJ2-7 gives the whole variable domain KAGVTQTPRYLIKTRGQQVTLSCSPISGHRSVSWYQQTPGQGLQFLFEYFSETQRNKGNFPGRFSGRQFSNSRSEMNVSTLELGDSALYLCASSSQGSYEQYFGPGTRLTVT.

This chain connects TRBV21-1 to TRBJ1-2. TRBV21-1 is classified as a pseudogene. There are 12 residues in the CDR3. DNA for the CDR3: TGTGCCAGCAGCGGTCGGGTCTATGGCTACACCTTC. It encodes CASSGRVYGYTF.

The chain links TRBV28 to TRBJ2-7, with 8 bases lining up with TRBD1. This CDR3 contains 15 residues. Germline CDR1 MDHEN, CDR2 SYDVKM. V shed 9 bases and J 2 bases; nucleotides not matched to a gene: 12. The CDR3, as DNA: TGTGCCAGTAGTCCCGCCGGGACAGGACCCTACGAGCAGTACTTC. It encodes CASSPAGTGPYEQYF.

The V gene is TRBV11-2, the J gene TRBJ2-5; 15 positions match TRBD2. Germline lookup yields CDR1 SGHAT and CDR2 FQNNGV. V was clipped by 3 bases and J by 5 bases; unmatched bases: 7. This CDR3 has 17 amino acids. For the CDR3, the DNA is TGTGCCAGCAGCTTCCGACTAGGGACTAGCGGGGGGGAGACCCAGTACTTC. Translation gives CASSFRLGTSGGETQYF.

A remark on this clone: This CDR3 is also generated by other DNA sequences in the sample. The genes are TRBV6-5 and TRBJ1-1; possible D gene TRBD1, 5 bases. Germline V gene lookup returns CDR1 MNHEY and CDR2 SVGAGI. V was trimmed by 4 bases and J by 1 base, leaving 7 bases between them. This CDR3 has 13 residues. In nucleotides, the CDR3 is TGTGCCAGCAGTTCCGGACAGAACACTGAAGCTTTCTTT. Translated: CASSSGQNTEAFF.

V usage is TRBV19 and J usage is TRBJ1-1; weak D call: TRBD1 (6 bases). CDR1 is LNHDA and CDR2 is SQIVND in the germline V gene (reference sequence). The CDR3 consists of 14 residues. V gave up 6 bases and J gave up 1 base, with 12 bases separating them. The CDR3 loop is CASRALGGNTEAFF. In DNA form, the CDR3 reads TGTGCCAGTAGGGCCCTAGGGGGGAACACTGAAGCTTTCTTT. Full variable domain (outside the CDR3, taken from reference TRBV19 and TRBJ1-1): DGGITQSPKYLFRKEGQNVTLSCEQNLNHDAMYWYRQDPGQGLRLIYYSQIVNDFQKGDIAEGYSVSREKKESFPLTVTSAQKNPTAFYLCASRALGGNTEAFFGQGTRLTVV.

The genes are TRBV19 and TRBJ2-5; a weak D match, TRBD2 (6 bases). The better agreement between TRBJ2-7 and the DNA end casts doubt on the J call. Germline CDR1 and CDR2: LNHDA and SQIVND (reference sequence). The CDR3 consists of 15 residues. CDR3 sequence: CASSPQRVSSYEQYF. DNA for the CDR3: TGTGCCAGTAGTCCGCAGCGGGTGAGCTCCTACGAGCAGTACTTC.